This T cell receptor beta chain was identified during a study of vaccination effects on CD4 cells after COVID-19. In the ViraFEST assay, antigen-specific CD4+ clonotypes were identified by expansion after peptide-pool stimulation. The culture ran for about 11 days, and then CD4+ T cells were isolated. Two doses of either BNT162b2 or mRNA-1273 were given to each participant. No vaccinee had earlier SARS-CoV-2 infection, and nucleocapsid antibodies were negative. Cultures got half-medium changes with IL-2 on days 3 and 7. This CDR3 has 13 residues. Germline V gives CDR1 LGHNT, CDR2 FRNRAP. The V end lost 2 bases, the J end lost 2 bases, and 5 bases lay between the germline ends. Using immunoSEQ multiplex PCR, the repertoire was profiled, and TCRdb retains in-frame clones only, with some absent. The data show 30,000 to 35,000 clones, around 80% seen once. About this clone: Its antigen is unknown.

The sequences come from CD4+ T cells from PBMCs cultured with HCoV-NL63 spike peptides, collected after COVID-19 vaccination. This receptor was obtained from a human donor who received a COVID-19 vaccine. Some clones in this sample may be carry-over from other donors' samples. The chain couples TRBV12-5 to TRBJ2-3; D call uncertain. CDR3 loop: CASGLTVTDTQYF. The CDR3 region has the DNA TGTGCTAGTGGTTTGACAGTCACAGATACGCAGTATTTT.